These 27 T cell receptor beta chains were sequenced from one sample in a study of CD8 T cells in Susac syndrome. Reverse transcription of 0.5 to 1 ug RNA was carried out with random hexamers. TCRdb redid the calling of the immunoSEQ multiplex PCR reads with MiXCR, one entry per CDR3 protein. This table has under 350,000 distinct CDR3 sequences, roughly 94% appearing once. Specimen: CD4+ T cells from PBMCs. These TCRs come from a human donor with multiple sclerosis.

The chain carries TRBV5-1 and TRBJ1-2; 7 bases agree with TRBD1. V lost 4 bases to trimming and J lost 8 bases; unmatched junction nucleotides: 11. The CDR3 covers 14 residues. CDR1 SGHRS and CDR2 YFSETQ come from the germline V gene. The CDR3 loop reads CASSDGGQIGGYTF. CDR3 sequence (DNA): TGCGCCAGCAGCGACGGGGGACAGATAGGCGGCTACACCTTC.

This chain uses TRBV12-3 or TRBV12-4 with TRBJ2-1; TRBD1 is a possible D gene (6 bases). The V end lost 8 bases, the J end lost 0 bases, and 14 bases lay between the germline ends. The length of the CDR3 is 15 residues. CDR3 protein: CASGRGFSSYNEQFF. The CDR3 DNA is TGTGCCAGCGGCAGGGGTTTTAGCTCCTACAATGAGCAGTTCTTC.

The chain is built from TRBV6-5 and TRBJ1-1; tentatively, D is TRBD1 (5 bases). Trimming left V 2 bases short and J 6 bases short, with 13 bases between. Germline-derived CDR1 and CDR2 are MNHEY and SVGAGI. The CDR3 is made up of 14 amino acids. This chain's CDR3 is CASSYRRQTSEAFF. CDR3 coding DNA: TGTGCCAGCAGTTACCGCAGACAGACCTCTGAAGCTTTCTTT.

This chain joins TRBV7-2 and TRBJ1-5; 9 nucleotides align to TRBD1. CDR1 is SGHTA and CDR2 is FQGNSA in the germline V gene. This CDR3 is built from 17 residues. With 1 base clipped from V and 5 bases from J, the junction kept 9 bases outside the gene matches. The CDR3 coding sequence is TGTGCCAGCAGCTTAGTAGGGACAGGGTGGACACATCAGCCCCAGCATTTT. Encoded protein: CASSLVGTGWTHQPQHF.

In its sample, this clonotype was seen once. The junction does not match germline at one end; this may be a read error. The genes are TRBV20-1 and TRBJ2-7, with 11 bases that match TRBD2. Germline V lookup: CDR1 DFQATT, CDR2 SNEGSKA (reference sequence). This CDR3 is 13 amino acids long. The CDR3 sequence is CSVRLAGPYEQYF. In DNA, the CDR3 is TGCAGTGTTAGACTAGCGGGGCCGTACGAGCAGTACTTC.

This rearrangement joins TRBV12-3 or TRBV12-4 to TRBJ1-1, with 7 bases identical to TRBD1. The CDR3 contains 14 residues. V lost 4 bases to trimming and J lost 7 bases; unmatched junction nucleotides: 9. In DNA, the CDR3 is TGTGCCAGCAGTTACGAGACAGGGACCTATGAAGCTTTCTTT. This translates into CASSYETGTYEAFF.

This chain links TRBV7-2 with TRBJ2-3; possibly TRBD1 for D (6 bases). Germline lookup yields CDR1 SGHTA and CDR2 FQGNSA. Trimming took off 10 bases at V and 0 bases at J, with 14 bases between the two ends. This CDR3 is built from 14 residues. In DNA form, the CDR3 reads TGTGCCACCAACACAGGGACGAGCACAGATACGCAGTATTTT. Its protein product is CATNTGTSTDTQYF.

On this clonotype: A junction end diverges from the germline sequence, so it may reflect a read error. CDR3 region: CASSRLLATANNGQFF. The CDR3 DNA reads TGCGCCAGCAGCCGCCTGCTAGCGACAGCCAACAATGGGCAGTTCTTC. The chain combines TRBV4-3 with TRBJ2-1, with D possibly TRBD2 on 6 matching bases. CDR1 and CDR2 from the germline V gene are LGHNA and YSLEER. CDR3 length equals 16 residues.

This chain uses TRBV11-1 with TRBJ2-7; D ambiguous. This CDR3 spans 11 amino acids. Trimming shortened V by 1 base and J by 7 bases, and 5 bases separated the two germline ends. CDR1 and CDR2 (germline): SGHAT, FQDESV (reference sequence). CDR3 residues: CASSLVEEQYF. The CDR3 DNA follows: TGTGCCAGCAGCTTAGTAGAGGAGCAGTACTTC.

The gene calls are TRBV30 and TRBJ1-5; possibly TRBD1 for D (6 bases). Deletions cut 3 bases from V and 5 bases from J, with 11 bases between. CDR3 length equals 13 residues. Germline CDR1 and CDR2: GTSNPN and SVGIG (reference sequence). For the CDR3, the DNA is TGTGCCTGGAGCGGACAGATGGATCAGCCCCAGCATTTT. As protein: CAWSGQMDQPQHF.

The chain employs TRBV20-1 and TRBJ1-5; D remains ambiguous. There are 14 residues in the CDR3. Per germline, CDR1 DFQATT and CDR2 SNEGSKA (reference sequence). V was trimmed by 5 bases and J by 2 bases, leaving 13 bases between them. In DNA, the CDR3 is TGCAGTGCTCCTGACATCTACGGCAATCAGCCCCAGCATTTT. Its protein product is CSAPDIYGNQPQHF.

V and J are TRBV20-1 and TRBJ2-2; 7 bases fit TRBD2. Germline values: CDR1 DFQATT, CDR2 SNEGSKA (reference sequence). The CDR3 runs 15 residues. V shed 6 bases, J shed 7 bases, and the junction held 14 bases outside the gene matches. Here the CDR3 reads CSAPAFRGRGGELFF. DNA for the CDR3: TGCAGTGCGCCTGCCTTCCGGGGGAGGGGCGGGGAGCTGTTTTTT.

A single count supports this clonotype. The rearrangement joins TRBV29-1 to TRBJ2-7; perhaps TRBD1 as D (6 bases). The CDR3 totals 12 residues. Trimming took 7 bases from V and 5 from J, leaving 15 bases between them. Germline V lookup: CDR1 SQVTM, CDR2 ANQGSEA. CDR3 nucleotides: TGCAGCGCCAACAGGGATAACGACGAGCAGTACTTC. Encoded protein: CSANRDNDEQYF.

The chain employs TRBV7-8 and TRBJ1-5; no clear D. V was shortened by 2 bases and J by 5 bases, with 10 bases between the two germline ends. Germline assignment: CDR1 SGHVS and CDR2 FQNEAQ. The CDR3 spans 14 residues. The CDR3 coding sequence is TGTGCCAGCAGCTTAAGTTTAAGGGATCAGCCCCAGCATTTT. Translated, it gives CASSLSLRDQPQHF.

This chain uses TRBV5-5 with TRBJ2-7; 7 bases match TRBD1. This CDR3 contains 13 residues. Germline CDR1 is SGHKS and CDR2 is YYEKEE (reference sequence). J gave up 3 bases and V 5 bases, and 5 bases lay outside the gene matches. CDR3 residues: CASRYDRDYEQYF. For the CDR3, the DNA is TGTGCCAGCAGGTATGACAGGGACTACGAGCAGTACTTC. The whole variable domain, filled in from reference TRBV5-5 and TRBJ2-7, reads DAGVTQSPTHLIKTRGQQVTLRCSPISGHKSVSWYQQVLGQGPQFIFQYYEKEERGRGNFPDRFSARQFPNYSSELNVNALLLGDSALYLCASRYDRDYEQYFGPGTRLTVT.

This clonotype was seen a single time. CDR3 sequence (DNA): TGTGCCAGCAGCTTCACCCCCATTAGCGACGAGCAGTACTTC. Amino acids: CASSFTPISDEQYF. The rearrangement joins TRBV11-2 to TRBJ2-7; tentatively, D is TRBD2 (5 bases). Germline values: CDR1 SGHAT, CDR2 FQNNGV. CDR3 size: 14 residues. V lost 3 bases and J 5 bases, leaving 14 bases between the germline ends.

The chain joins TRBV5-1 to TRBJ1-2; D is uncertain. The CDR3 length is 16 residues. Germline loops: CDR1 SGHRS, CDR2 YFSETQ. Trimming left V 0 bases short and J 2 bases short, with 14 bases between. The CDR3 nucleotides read TGCGCCAGCAGCTTGGTTGGAGGGCAGCTCAACTATGGCTACACCTTC. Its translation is CASSLVGGQLNYGYTF. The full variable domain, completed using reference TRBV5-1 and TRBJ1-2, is KAGVTQTPRYLIKTRGQQVTLSCSPISGHRSVSWYQQTPGQGLQFLFEYFSETQRNKGNFPGRFSGRQFSNSRSEMNVSTLELGDSALYLCASSLVGGQLNYGYTFGSGTRLTVV.

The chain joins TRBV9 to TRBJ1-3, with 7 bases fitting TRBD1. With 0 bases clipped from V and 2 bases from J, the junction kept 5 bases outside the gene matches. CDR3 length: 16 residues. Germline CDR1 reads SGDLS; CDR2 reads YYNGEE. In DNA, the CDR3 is TGTGCCAGCAGCGTAGAGGGGGCGCTTCCTGGAAACACCATATATTTT. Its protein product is CASSVEGALPGNTIYF.

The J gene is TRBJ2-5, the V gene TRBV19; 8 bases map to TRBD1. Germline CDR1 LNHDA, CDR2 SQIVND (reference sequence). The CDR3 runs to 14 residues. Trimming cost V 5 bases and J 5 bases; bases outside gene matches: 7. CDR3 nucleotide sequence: TGTGCCAGTAGTTTCGGACAGGGCCGGGAGACCCAGTACTTC. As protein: CASSFGQGRETQYF.

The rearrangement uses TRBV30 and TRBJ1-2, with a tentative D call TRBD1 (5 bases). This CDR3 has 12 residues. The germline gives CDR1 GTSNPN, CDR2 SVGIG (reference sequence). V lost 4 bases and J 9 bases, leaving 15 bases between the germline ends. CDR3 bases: TGTGCCTGGATAGTCGGACCAGGGAGCTACACCTTC. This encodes CAWIVGPGSYTF.

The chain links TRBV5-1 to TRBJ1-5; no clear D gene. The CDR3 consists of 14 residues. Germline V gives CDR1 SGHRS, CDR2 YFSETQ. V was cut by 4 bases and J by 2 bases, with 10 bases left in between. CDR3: CASSPLGGNQPQHF. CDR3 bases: TGCGCCAGCAGCCCTCTAGGCGGCAATCAGCCCCAGCATTTT.

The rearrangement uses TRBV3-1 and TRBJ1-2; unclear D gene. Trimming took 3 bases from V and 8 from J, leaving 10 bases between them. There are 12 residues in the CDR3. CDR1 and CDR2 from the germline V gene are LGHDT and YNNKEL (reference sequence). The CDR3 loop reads CASSQGKRGYTF. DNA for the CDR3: TGTGCCAGCAGCCAGGGGAAGCGAGGCTACACCTTC.

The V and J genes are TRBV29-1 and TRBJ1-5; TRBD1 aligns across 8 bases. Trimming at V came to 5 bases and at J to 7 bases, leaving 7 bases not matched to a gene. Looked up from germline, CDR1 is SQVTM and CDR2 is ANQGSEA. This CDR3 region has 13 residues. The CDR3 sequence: CSVSTGEGQPQHF. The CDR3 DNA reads TGCAGCGTTTCGACAGGGGAGGGCCAGCCCCAGCATTTT.

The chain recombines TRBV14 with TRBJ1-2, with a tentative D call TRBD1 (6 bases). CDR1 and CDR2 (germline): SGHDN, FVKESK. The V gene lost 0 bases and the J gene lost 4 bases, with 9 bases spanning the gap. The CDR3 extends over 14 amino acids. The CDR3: CASSQEDRPYGYTF. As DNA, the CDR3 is TGTGCCAGCAGCCAAGAAGACAGGCCCTATGGCTACACCTTC.

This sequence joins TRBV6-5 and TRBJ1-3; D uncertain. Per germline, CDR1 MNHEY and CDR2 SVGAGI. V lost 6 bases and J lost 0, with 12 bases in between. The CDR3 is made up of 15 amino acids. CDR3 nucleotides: TGTGCCAGCAGCAAACCGGGGAGCTCTGGAAACACCATATATTTT. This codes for CASSKPGSSGNTIYF.

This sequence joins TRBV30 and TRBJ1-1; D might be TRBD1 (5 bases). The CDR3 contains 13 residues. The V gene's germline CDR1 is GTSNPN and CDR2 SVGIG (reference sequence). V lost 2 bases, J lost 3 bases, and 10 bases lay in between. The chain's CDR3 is CAWSLRGDTEAFF. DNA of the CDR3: TGTGCCTGGAGTCTCCGGGGGGACACTGAAGCTTTCTTT.

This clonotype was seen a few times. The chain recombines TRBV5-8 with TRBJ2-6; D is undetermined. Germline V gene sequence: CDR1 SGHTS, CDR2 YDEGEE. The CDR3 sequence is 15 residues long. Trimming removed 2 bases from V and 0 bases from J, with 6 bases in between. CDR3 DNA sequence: TGTGCCAGCAGCTTTTTCAGCTCTGGGGCCAACGTCCTGACTTTC. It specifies CASSFFSSGANVLTF.